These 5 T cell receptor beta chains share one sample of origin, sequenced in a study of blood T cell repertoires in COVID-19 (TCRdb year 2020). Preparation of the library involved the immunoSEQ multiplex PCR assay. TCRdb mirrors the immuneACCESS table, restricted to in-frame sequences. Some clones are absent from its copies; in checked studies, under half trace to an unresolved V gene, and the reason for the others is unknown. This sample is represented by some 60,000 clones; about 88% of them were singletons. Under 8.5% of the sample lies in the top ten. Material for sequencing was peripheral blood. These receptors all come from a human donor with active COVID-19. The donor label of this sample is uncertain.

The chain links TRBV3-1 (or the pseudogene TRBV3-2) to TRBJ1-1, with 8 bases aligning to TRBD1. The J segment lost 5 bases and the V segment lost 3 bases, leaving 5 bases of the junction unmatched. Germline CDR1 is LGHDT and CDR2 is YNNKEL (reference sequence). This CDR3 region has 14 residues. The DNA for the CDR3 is TGTGCCAGCAGCCAGGGGACAGGCAGGACTGAAGCTTTCTTT. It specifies CASSQGTGRTEAFF.

CDR3 in amino acids: CASSPGRSGAPGELFF. In DNA form, the CDR3 reads TGTGCCAGCAGTCCCGGCCGGAGCGGGGCCCCCGGGGAGCTGTTTTTT. This chain connects TRBV5-6 to TRBJ2-2; 7 bases are a match to TRBD2. CDR1 is SGHDT, CDR2 YYEEEE, per germline. The length of the CDR3 is 16 residues. V was clipped by 5 bases and J by 6 bases; unmatched bases: 13.

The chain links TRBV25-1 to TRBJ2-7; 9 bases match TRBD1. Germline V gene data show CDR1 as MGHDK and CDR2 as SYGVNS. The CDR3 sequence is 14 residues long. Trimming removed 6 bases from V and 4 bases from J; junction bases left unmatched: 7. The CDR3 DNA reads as TGTGCCAGCAGCCTTTCGACAGGGGGGTACGAGCAGTACTTC. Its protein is CASSLSTGGYEQYF.

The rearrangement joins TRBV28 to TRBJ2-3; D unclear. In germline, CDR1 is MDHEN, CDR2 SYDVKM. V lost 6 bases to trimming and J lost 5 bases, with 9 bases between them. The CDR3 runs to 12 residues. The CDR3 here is CASSPLLDTQYF. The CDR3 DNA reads TGTGCCAGCAGCCCCTTGTTAGATACGCAGTATTTT.

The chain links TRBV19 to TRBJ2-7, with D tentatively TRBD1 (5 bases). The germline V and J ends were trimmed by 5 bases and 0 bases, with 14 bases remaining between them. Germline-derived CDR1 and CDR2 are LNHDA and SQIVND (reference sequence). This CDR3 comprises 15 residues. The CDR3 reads CASSARALASYEQYF. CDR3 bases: TGTGCCAGTAGTGCCAGGGCTTTAGCCTCCTACGAGCAGTACTTC.